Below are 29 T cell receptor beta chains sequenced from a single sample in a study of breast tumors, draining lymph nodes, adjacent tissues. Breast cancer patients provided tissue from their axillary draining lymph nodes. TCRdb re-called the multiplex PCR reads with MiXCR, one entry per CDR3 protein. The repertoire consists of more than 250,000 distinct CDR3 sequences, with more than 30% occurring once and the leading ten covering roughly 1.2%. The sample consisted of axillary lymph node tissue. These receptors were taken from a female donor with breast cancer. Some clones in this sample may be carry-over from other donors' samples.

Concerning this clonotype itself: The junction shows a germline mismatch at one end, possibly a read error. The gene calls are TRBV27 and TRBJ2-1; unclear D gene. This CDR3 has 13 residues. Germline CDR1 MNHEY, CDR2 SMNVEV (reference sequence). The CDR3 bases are TGTGCCAGCAGTTTAGGGCTAAACAATGAGCAGTCCTTC. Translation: CASSLGLNNEQSF.

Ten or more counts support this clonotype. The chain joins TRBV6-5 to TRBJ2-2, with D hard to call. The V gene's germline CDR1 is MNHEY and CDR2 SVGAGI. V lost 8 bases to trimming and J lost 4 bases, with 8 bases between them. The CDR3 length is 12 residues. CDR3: CASRRTTGELFF. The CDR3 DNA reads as TGTGCCAGCCGCCGGACCACCGGGGAGCTGTTTTTT.

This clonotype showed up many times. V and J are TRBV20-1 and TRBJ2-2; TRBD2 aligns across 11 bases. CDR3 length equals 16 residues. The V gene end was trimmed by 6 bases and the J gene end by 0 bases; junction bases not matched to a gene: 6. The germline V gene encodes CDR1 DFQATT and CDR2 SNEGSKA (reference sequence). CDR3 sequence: CSAAGLAGSNTGELFF. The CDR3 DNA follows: TGCAGTGCGGCTGGACTAGCGGGCTCGAACACCGGGGAGCTGTTTTTT.

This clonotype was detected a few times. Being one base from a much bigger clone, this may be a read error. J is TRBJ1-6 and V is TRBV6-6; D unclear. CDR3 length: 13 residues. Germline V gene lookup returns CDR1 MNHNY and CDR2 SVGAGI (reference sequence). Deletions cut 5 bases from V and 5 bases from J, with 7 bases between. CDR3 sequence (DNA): TGTGCCAGCAGTCCAATAGATAATTCACCCCTCCACTTT. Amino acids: CASSPIDNSPLHF.

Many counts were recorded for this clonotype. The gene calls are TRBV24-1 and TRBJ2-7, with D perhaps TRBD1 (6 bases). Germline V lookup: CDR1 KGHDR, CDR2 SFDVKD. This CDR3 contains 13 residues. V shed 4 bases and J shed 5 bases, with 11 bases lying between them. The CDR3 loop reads CATSDYRVDEQYF. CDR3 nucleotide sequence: TGTGCCACCAGTGACTACAGGGTCGACGAGCAGTACTTC.

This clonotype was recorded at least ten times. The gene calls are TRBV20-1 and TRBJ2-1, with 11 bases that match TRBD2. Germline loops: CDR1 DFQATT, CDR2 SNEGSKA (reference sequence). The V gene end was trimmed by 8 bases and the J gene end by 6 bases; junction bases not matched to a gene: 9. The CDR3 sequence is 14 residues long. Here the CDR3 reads CSPTLAGAPNEQFF. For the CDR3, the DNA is TGCAGTCCTACACTAGCGGGAGCTCCCAATGAGCAGTTCTTC.

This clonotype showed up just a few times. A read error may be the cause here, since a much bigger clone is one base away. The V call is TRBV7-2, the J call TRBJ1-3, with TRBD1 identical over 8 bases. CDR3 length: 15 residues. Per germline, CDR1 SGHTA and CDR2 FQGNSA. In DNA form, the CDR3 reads TGTGCCAGCAGCCGGACTTCAGGGGGCGGAAACACCATACATTTT. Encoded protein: CASSRTSGGGNTIHF.

The CDR3 loop is CASSSNRGRSPLHF. The CDR3 region has the DNA TGTGCCAGCAGCTCTAACAGGGGGCGATCACCCCTCCACTTT. The chain employs TRBV7-9 and TRBJ1-6; 9 nucleotides line up with TRBD1. Germline loops: CDR1 SEHNR, CDR2 FQNEAQ (reference sequence). After removal of 4 bases from V and 10 bases from J, the junction contained 5 bases not matched to a gene. The CDR3 runs to 14 residues.

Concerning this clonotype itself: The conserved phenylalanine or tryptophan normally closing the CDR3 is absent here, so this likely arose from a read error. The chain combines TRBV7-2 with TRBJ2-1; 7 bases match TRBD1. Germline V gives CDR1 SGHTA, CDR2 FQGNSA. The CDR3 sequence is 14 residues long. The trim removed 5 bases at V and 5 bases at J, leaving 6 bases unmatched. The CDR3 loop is CASSPRTGHNEQFL. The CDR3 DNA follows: TGTGCCAGCAGCCCCAGGACAGGTCACAATGAGCAGTTCCTC.

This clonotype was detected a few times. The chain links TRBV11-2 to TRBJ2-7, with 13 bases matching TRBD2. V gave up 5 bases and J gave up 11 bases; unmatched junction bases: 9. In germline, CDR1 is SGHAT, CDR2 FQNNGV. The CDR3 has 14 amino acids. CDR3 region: CASSPLRTSGREYF. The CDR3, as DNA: TGTGCCAGCAGCCCTCTGCGGACTAGCGGGAGAGAGTACTTC.

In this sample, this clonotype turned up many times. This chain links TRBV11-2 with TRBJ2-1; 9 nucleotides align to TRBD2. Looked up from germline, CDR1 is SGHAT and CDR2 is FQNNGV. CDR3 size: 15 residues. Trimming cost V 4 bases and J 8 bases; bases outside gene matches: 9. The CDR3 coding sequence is TGTGCCAGCAGCTCGGGACTAGCCGGTCCCCATGAGCAGTTCTTC. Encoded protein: CASSSGLAGPHEQFF.

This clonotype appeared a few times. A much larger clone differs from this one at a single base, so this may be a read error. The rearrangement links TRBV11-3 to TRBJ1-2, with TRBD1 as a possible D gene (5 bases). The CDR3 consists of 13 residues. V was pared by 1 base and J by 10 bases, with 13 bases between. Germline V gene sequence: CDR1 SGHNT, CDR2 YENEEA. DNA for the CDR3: TGTGCCAGCAGCTTAGCTGGGGCAGACTACTACACCTTC. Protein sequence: CASSLAGADYYTF.

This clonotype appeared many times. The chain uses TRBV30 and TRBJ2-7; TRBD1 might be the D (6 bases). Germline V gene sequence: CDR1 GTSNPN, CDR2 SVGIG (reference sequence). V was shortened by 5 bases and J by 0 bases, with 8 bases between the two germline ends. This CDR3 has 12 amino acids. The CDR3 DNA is TGTGCCTGGGGACAGACCTCCTACGAGCAGTACTTC. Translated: CAWGQTSYEQYF. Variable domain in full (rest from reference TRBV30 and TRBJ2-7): SQTIHQWPATLVQPVGSPLSLECTVEGTSNPNLYWYRQAAGRGLQLLFYSVGIGQISSEVPQNLSASRPQDRQFILSSKKLLLSDSGFYLCAWGQTSYEQYFGPGTRLTVT.

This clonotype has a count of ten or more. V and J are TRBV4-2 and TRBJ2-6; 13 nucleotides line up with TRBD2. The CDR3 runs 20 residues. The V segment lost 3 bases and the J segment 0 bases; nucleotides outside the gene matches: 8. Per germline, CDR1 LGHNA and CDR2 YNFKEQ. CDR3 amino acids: CASSQARLAGGYSGANVLTF. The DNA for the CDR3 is TGTGCCAGCAGCCAGGCACGACTAGCGGGAGGTTACTCTGGGGCCAACGTCCTGACTTTC.

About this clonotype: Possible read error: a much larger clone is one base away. The CDR3 region has the DNA TGTGCCAGCAGAGATAGGTCCCACACCGGGGAGCTGTTTTTT. Its protein is CASRDRSHTGELFF. This chain links TRBV12-3 or TRBV12-4 with TRBJ2-2; D gene uncertain. V lost 6 bases to trimming and J lost 3 bases, with 11 bases between them. The CDR3 length is 14 residues.

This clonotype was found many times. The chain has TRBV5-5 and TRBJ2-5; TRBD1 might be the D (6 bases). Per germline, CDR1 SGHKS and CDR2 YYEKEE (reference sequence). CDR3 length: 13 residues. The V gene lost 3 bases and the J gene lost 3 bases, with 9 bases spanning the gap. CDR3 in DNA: TGTGCCAGCAGCTCACAGGGTGAAGAGACCCAGTACTTC. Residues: CASSSQGEETQYF. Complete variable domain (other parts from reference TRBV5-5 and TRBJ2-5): DAGVTQSPTHLIKTRGQQVTLRCSPISGHKSVSWYQQVLGQGPQFIFQYYEKEERGRGNFPDRFSARQFPNYSSELNVNALLLGDSALYLCASSSQGEETQYFGPGTRLLVL.

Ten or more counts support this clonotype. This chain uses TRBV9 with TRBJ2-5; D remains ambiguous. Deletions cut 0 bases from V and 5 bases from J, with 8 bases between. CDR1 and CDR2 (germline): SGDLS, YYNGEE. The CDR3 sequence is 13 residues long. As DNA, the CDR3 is TGTGCCAGCAGCGTAGGGGGTGACGAGACCCAGTACTTC. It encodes CASSVGGDETQYF.

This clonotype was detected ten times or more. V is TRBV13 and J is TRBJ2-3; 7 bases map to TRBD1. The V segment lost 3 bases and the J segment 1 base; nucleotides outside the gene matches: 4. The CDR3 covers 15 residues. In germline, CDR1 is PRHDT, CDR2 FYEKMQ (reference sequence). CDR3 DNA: TGTGCCAGCAGCTTCGCAACAGGGGGCACAGATACGCAGTATTTT. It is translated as CASSFATGGTDTQYF.

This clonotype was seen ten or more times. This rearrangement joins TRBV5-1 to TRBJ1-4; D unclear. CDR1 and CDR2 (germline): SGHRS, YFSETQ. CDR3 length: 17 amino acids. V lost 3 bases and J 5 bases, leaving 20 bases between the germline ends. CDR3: CASSSALMSYENEKLFF. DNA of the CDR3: TGCGCCAGCAGCTCAGCGTTAATGAGCTATGAGAATGAAAAACTGTTTTTT.

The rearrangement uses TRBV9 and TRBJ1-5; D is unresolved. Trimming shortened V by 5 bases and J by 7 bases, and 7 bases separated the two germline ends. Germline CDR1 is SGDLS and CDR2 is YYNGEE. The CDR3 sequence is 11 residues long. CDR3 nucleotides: TGTGCCAGCAGACCGGGACAGCCCCAGCATTTT. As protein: CASRPGQPQHF.

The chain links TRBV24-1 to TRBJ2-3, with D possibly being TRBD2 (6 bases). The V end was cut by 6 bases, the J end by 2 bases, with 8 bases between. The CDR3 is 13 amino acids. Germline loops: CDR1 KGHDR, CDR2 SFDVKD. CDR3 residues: CATSRTITDTQYF. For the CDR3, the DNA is TGTGCCACCAGTCGGACTATCACAGATACGCAGTATTTT.

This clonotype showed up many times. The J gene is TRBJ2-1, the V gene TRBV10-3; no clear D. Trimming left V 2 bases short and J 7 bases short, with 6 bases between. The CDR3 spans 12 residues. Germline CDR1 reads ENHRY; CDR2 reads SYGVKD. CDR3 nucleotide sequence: TGTGCCATCAGTGAGACAGTTAATGAGCAGTTCTTC. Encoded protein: CAISETVNEQFF.

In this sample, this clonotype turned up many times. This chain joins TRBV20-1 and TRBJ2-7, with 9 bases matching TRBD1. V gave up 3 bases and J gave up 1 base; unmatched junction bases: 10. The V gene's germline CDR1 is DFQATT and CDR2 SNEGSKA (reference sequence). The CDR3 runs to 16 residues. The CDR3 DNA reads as TGCAGTGCTAGTCCCGGGACAGGGTTCGGGTCCTACGAGCAGTACTTC. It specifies CSASPGTGFGSYEQYF.

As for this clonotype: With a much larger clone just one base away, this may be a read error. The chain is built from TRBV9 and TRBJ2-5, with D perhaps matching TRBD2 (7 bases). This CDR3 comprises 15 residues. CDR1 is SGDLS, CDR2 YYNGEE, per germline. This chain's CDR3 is CASSFNEGGLETQHF. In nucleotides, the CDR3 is TGTGCCAGCAGCTTCAACGAGGGGGGGCTAGAGACCCAGCACTTC.

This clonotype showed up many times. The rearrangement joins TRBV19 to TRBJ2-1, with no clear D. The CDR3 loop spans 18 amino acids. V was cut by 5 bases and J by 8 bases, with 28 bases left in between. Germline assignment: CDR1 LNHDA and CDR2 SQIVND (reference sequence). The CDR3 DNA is TGTGCCAGTAGTCCTAGGACCCAAAGAATTGTGGTAGGCGATGAGCAGTTCTTC. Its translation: CASSPRTQRIVVGDEQFF.

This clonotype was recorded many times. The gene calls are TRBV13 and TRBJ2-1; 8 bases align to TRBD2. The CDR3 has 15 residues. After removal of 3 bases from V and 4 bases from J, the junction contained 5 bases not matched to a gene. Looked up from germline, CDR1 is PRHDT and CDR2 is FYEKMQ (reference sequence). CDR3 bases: TGTGCCAGCAGCTTGCGGGAGGCGCGTTACAATGAGCAGTTCTTC. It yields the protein CASSLREARYNEQFF.

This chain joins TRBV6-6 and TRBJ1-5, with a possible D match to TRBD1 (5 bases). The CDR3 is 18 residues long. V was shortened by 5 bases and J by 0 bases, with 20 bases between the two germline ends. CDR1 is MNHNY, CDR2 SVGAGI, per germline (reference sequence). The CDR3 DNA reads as TGTGCCAGCAGTCACGCCCGTGGGGGGGGATATAGCAATCAGCCCCAGCATTTT. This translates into CASSHARGGGYSNQPQHF.

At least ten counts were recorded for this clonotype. CDR3 DNA: TGCAGTGCTAGACGAGGACAGGAGGTGGAGACCCAGTACTTC. Its protein product is CSARRGQEVETQYF. The chain links TRBV20-1 to TRBJ2-5, with 7 bases identical to TRBD1. Germline V gives CDR1 DFQATT, CDR2 SNEGSKA (reference sequence). The CDR3 consists of 14 residues. The V and J ends lost 2 bases and 5 bases, in that order; junction bases with no gene match: 8.

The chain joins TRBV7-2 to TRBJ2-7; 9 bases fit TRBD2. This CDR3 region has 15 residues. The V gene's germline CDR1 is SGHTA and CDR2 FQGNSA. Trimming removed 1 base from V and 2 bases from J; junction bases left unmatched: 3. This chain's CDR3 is CASSLGSGSPYEQYF. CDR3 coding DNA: TGTGCCAGCAGCTTAGGTAGCGGGAGTCCCTACGAGCAGTACTTC.